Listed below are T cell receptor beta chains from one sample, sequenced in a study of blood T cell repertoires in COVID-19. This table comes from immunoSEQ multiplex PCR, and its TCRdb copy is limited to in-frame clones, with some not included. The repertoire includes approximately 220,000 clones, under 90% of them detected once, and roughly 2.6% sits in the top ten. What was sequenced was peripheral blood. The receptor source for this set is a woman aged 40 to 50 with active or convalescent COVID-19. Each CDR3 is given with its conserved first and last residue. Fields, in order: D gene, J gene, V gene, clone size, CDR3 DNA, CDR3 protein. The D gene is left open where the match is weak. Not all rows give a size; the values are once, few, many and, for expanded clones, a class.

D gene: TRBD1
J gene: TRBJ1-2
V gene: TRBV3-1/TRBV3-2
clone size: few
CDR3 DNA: TGTGCCAGCAGCCAAGGTCGGGGCGCACAGGGGGCGCTTGGCTACACCTTC
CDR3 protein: CASSQGRGAQGALGYTF

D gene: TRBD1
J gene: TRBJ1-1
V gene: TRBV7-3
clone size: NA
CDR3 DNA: TGTGCCAGCAGCTTAAGGGCCACACAGGGGGGGAGCACTGAAGCTTTCTTT
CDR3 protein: CASSLRATQGGSTEAFF

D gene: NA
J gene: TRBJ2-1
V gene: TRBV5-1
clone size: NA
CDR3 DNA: TGCGCCAGCAGCCTGTCCAATGAGCAGTTCTTC
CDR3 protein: CASSLSNEQFF

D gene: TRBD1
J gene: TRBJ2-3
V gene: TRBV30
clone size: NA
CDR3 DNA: TGTGCCTGGAGGGACAGGGGTACTATCACAGATACGCAGTATTTT
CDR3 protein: CAWRDRGTITDTQYF

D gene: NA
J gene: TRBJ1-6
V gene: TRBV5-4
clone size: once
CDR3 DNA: TGTGCCAGCAGCTTAACCAGCTCCTATAATTCACCCCTCCACTTT
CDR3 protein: CASSLTSSYNSPLHF

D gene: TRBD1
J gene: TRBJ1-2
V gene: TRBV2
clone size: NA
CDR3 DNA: TGTGCCAGCAGTGAGCTGGACAGGGAATGGGGCTATGGCTACACCTTC
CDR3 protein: CASSELDREWGYGYTF

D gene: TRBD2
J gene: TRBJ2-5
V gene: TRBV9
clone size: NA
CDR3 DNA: TGTGCCAGCAGCACCGGACTAGCGGGGGGGCAAGAGACCCAGTACTTC
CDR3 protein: CASSTGLAGGQETQYF

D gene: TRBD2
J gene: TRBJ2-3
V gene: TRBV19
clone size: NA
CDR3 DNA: TGTGCCAGTAGTATAGGGGCTAGCGGGGCTGATACGCAGTATTTT
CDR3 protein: CASSIGASGADTQYF

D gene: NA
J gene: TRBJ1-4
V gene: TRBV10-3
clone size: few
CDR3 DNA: TGTGCCATCAGTGAGACAGGGAATGAAAAACTGTTTTTT
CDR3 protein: CAISETGNEKLFF

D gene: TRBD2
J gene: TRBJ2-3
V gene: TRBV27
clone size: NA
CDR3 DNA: TGTGCCAGCAGTACCCGACTAGCGGGGGATAGCACAGATACGCAGTATTTT
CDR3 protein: CASSTRLAGDSTDTQYF

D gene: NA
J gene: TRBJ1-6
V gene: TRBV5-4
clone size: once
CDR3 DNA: TGTGCCAGCAGCTTCGGAGGTTCACCCCTCCACTTT
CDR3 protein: CASSFGGSPLHF

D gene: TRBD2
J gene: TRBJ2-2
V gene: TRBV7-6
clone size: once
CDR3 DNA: TGTGCCAGCAGCTTAATGTCCGGGACTAGCGGAGCCGGGGAGCTGTTTTTT
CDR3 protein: CASSLMSGTSGAGELFF

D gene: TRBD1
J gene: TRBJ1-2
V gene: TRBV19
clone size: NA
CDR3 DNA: TGTGCCAGTAGCTCCTTACAGGGGCCCTATGGCTACACCTTC
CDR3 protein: CASSSLQGPYGYTF

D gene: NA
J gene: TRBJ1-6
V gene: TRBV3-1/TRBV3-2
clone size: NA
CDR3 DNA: TGTGCCAGCAGCCAGACAGGAACAACTTTCTATAATTCACCCCTCCACTTT
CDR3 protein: CASSQTGTTFYNSPLHF

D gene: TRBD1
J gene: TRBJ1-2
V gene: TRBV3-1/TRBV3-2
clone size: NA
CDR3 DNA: TGTGCCAGCAGCCAAGATCGGGGACAGGGGGCAGCTAACTATGGCTACACCTTC
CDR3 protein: CASSQDRGQGAANYGYTF

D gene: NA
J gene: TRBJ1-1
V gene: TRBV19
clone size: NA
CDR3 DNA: TGTGCCAGTAGTATATTTGGGGGGTTGAACACTGAAGCTTTCTTT
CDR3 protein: CASSIFGGLNTEAFF

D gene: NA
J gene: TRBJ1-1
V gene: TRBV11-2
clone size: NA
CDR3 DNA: TGTGCCAGCAGCTCCAGGGGCGGTACTGAAGCTTTCTTT
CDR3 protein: CASSSRGGTEAFF

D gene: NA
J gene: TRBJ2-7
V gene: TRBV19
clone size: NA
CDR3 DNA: TGTGCCAGTAGTATGGGGGCGGAGCAGTACTTC
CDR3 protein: CASSMGAEQYF

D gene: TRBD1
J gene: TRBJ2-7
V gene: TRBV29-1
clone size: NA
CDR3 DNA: TGCAGCGTTGAAGGTAGTGGGACAGGGACCGACGAGCAGTACTTC
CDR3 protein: CSVEGSGTGTDEQYF

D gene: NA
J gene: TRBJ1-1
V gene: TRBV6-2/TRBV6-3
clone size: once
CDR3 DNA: TGTGCCAGCAGTTACCCCAGGGCAGACACTGAAGCTTTCTTT
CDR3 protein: CASSYPRADTEAFF

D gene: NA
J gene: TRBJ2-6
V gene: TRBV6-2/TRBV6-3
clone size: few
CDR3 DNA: TGTGCCAGCAGCGTTACAGGGTCTGGGGCCAACGTCCTGACTTTC
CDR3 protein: CASSVTGSGANVLTF

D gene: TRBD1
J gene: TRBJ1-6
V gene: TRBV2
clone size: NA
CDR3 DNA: TGTGCCGCGGGGGACAGGGGGAATTCACCCCTCCACTTT
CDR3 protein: CAAGDRGNSPLHF

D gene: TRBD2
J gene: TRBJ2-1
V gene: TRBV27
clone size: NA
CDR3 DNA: TGTGCCAGCAGTTCGGGGGGAAAGGGGCCAAATGAGCAGTTCTTC
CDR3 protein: CASSSGGKGPNEQFF

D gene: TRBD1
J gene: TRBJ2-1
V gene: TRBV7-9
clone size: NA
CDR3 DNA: TGTGCCAGCAGTTCCATCAGGGGGATCTCCTACAATGAGCAGTTCTTC
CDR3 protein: CASSSIRGISYNEQFF

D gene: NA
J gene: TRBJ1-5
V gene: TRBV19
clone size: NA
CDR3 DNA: TGTGCCAGTAGGGGTTTGAGGGCTCGCAATCAGCCCCAGCATTTT
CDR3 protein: CASRGLRARNQPQHF

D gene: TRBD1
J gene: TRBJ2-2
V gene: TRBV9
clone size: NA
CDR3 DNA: TGTGCCAGCAGCTCCCGTGGCGACAGGGTCGGCACCGGGGAGCTGTTTTTT
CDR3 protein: CASSSRGDRVGTGELFF

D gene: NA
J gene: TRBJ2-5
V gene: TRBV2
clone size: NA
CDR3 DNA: TGTGCCAGCCAGACTAATTCTGCTGGGACCCAGTACTTC
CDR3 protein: CASQTNSAGTQYF

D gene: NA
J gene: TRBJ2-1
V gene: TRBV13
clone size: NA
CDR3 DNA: TGTGCCAGCAGCTTAGTGGCAGGGAAGTGGAATGAGCAGTTCTTC
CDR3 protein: CASSLVAGKWNEQFF

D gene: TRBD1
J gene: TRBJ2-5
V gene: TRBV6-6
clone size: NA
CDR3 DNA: TGTGCCAGCAGTCAGCCGGACAGGGGAGAAGAGACCCAGTACTTC
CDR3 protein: CASSQPDRGEETQYF

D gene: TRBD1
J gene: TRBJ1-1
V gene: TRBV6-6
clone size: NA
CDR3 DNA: TGTGCCAGCAGGGTACTGGACAGGATGAACACTGAAGCTTTCTTT
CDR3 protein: CASRVLDRMNTEAFF

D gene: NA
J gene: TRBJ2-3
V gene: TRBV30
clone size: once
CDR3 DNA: TGTGCCTCCCCTCCCACAGATACGCAGTATTTT
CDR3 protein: CASPPTDTQYF

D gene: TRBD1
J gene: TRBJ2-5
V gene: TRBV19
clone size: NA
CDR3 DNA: TGTGCCAGTAGTCCCCCCGGGACAGGGGAAAGGGAGACCCAGTACTTC
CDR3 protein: CASSPPGTGERETQYF

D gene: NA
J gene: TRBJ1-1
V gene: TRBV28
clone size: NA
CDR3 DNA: TGTGCCAGCAGTTCCCGACAGAAATTTACTGAAGCTTTCTTT
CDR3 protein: CASSSRQKFTEAFF

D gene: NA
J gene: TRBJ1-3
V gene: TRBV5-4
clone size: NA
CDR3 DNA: TGTGCCAGCAGCTTGCGTCCCGAGGCTGGAAACACCATATATTTT
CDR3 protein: CASSLRPEAGNTIYF

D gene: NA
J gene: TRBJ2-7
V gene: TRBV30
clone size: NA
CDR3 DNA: TGTGCCTGGAGTGCAAACCGACAGCCCTACGAGCAGTACTTC
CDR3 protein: CAWSANRQPYEQYF

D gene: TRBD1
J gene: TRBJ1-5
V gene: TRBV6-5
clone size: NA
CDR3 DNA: TGTGCCAGCGGGACAGGAGGGAGCAATCAGCCCCAGCATTTT
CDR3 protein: CASGTGGSNQPQHF

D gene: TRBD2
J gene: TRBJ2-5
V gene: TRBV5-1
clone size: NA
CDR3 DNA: TGCGCCAGCAGCTTGGCTAGCGGGGAAGAGACCCAGTACTTC
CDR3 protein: CASSLASGEETQYF

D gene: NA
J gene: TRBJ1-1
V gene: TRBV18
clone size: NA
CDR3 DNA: TGTGCCAGCTCACTTATGAACACTGAAGCTTTCTTT
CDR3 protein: CASSLMNTEAFF

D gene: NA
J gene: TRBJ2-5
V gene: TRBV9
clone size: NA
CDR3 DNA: TGTGCCAGCAGCGCAACAGGGACCGAGACCCAGTACTTC
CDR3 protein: CASSATGTETQYF

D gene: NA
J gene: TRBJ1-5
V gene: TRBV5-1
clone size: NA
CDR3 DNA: TGCGCCAGCAGCCCGGACGGGCAGGGATATCAGCCCCAGCATTTT
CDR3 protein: CASSPDGQGYQPQHF

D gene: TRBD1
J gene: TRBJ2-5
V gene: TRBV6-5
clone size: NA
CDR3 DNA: TGTGCCAGCAGTTACGAGACAGGGGACCGAGAGACCCAGTACTTC
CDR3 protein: CASSYETGDRETQYF

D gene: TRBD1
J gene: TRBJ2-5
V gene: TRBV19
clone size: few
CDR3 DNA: TGTGCCAGTAGTACGGGACAGTTTCAAGAGACCCAGTACTTC
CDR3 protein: CASSTGQFQETQYF

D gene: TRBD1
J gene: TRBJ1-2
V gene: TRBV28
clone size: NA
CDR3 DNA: TGTGCCAGCAGTGTGGGACAGGGGCGCTATGGCTACACCTTC
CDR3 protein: CASSVGQGRYGYTF

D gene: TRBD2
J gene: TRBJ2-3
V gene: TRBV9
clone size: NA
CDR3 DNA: TGTGCCAGCAGCGCTGGGACTAGCGGCACAGATACGCAGTATTTT
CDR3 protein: CASSAGTSGTDTQYF

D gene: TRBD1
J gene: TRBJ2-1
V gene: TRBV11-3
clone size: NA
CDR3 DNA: TGTGCCAGCAGCTTCCTTCCACTTGTAGGGGGCCCAAACAATGAGCAGTTCTTC
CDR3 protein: CASSFLPLVGGPNNEQFF

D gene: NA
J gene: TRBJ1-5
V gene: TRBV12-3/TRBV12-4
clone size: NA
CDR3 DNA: TGTGCCAGCAGTTTTCAGAGCAATCAGCCCCAGCATTTT
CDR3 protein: CASSFQSNQPQHF

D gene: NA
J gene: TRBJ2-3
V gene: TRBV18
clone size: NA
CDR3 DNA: TGTGCCAGCTCTTTAAGGGGGACCACAGATACGCAGTATTTT
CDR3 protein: CASSLRGTTDTQYF

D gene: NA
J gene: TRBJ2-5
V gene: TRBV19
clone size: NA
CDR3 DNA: TGTGCCAGTAGTATCGGGGGAGGAGAGACCCAGTACTTC
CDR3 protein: CASSIGGGETQYF

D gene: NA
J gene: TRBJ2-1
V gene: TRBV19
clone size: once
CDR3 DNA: TGTGCCAGTAGTATAGATCTAGGTGGTGAGCAGTTCTTC
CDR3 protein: CASSIDLGGEQFF

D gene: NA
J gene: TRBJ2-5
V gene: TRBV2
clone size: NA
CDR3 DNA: TGTGCCAGCAGTGGACTCGGACTAACCCAAGAGACCCAGTACTTC
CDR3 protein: CASSGLGLTQETQYF

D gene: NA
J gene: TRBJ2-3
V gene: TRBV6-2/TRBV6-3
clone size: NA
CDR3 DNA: TGTGCCAGCAGTTACTTGACTAAACGCCAAAGCACAGATACGCAGTATTTT
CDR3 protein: CASSYLTKRQSTDTQYF

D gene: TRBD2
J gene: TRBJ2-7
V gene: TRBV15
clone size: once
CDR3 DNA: TGTGCCACCAGCAGAGATGGGGGAGCGGGAGCCTACGAGCAGTACTTC
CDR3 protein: CATSRDGGAGAYEQYF